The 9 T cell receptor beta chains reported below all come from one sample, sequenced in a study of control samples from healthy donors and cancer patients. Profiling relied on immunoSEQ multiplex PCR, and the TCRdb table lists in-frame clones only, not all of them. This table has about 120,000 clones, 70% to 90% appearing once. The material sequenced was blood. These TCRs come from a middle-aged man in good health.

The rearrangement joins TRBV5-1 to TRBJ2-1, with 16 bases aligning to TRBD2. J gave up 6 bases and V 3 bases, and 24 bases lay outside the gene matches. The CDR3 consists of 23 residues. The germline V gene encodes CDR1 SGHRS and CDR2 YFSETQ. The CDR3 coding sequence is TGCGCCAGCAGCTCCTGGACAGGGGACGGGACTAGCGGGGGGGCCTGGTCGTCCAATGAGCAGTTCTTC. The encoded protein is CASSSWTGDGTSGGAWSSNEQFF.

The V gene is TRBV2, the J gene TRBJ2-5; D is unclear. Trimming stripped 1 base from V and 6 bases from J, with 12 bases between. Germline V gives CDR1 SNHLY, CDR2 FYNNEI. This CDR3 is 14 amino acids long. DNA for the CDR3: TGTGCCAGCAGTGAAGAATTAGCCCGGAAGACCCAGTACTTC. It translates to CASSEELARKTQYF.

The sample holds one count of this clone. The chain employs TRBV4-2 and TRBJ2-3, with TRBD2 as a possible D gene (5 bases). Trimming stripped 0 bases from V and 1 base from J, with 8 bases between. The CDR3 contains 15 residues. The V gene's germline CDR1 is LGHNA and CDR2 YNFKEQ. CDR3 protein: CASSQDPGGTDTQYF. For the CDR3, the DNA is TGTGCCAGCAGCCAAGATCCCGGGGGCACAGATACGCAGTATTTT.

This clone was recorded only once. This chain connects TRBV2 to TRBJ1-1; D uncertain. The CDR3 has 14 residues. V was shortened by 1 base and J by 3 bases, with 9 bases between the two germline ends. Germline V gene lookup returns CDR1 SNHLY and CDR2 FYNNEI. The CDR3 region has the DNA TGTGCCAGCAGTGAAGATCGAGGGTACACTGAAGCTTTCTTT. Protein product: CASSEDRGYTEAFF.

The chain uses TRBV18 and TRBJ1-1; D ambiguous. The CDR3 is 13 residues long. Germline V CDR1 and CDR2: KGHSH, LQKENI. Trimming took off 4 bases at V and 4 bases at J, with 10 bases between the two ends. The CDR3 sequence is CASSRATGTEAFF. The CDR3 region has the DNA TGTGCCAGCTCACGTGCCACGGGCACTGAAGCTTTCTTT.

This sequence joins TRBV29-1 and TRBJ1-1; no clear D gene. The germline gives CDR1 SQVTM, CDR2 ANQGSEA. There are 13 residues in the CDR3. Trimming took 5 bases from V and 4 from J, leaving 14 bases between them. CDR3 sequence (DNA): TGCAGCGTTTGGGGTCATTTAGGCACTGAAGCTTTCTTT. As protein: CSVWGHLGTEAFF.

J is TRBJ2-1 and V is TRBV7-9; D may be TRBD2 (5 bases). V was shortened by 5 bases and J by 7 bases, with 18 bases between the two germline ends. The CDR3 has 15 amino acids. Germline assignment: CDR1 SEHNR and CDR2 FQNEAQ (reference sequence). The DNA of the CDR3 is TGTGCCAGCAGCCAGCGCGGGTCTTCCGGGAATGAGCAGTTCTTC. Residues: CASSQRGSSGNEQFF.

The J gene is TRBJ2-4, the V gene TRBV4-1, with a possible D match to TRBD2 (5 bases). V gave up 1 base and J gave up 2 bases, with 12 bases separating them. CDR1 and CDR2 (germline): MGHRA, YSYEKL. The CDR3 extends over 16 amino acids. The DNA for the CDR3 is TGCGCCAGCAGCCAAGTATACGGGGTAACCAAAAACATTCAGTACTTC. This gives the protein CASSQVYGVTKNIQYF.

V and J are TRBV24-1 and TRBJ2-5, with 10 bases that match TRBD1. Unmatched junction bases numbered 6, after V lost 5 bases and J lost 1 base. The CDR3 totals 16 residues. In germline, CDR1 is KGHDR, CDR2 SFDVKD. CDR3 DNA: TGTGCCACCAGTGCCTGGGACAGGGGTAGCCAAGAGACCCAGTACTTC. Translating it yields CATSAWDRGSQETQYF.